This T cell receptor (beta chain) emerged from a study of T cell responses to AZD1222 COVID-19 vaccine. Study-wide results and caveats: Mostly white British, mostly female donors; authors suggested clonal diversity may be underestimated.

In regard to this clone: The antigen is undetermined.

Assay: immunoSEQ multiplex PCR; the TCRdb copy retains only in-frame clones and omits some. This table holds tens of thousands of clones, more than 80% found once. V lost 4 bases, J lost 8 bases, and 17 bases lay in between. Germline CDR1 and CDR2: SGHAT and FQNNGV. The CDR3 loop spans 15 amino acids. The sample was peripheral blood, taken on day 0 of MenACWY control vaccination. This receptor was identified in an adult in good health. The chain couples TRBV11-2 to TRBJ1-4, with a tentative D call TRBD1 (6 bases). This CDR3 reads CASSSTRGGNEKLFF. CDR3 nucleotide sequence: TGTGCCAGCAGCTCGACAAGGGGGGGGAACGAAAAACTGTTTTTT.